Listed below are T cell receptor beta chains from one sample, sequenced in a study of T cell changes during pregnancy in multiple sclerosis. The table came from immunoSEQ multiplex PCR; TCRdb's copy has only in-frame clones and leaves some out. The sample consists of over 25,000 clones, about 90% of them appearing once. The material sequenced was CD8+ T cells from peripheral blood mononuclear cells, taken in the second trimester of pregnancy. The receptor set was obtained from a female donor with multiple sclerosis, enrolled in a pregnancy study. Each CDR3 is given with its conserved first and last residue.

TRBV6-4,15,TRBJ2-1,CASSDRAGVGNEQFF
TRBV14,19,TRBJ1-1,CASSQVAGGASIMNTEAFF
TRBV5-1,14,TRBJ2-5,CASSLRGAKETQYF
TRBV29-1,14,TRBJ1-1,CSVLGTGMNTEAFF
TRBV9,16,TRBJ1-2,CASSPSGVGRNYGYTF
TRBV6-5,13,TRBJ2-2,CASTGQGPGELFF
TRBV7-3,19,TRBJ2-1,CASSLYPVRGEGRFHEQFF
TRBV29-1,12,TRBJ1-1,CSALGENTEAFF
TRBV27,12,TRBJ1-1,CASVGHLGGAFF
TRBV27,15,TRBJ1-5,CASSPRQGSNQPQHF
TRBV19,14,TRBJ2-1,CASSILAGGNEQFF
TRBV7-9,16,TRBJ2-2,CASSLRLAGGTGELFF
TRBV19,16,TRBJ2-2,CASSPGLDLTTGELFF
TRBV6-1,15,TRBJ2-3,CASSEGTSGGALPYF
TRBV25-1,15,TRBJ1-1,CASSEWREEGTEAFF
TRBV29-1,10,TRBJ2-1,CSVVSYEQFF
TRBV6-5,15,TRBJ2-7,CASSYGRTLRYEQYF
TRBV5-1,17,TRBJ2-3,CASSLVFRRGRPDTQYF
TRBV30,16,TRBJ1-3,CAWGSYRELSGNTIYF
TRBV10-1,12,TRBJ2-7,CASSADQGEQYF
TRBV10-3,16,TRBJ1-1,CAISELRGGAGTEAFF
TRBV28,16,TRBJ1-1,CASSIPIGGGETEAFF
TRBV27,14,TRBJ1-2,CASSFGGGALGYTF
TRBV7-9,17,TRBJ1-2,CASSLAGEGVNFYGYTF
TRBV15,13,TRBJ2-7,CATTLDRDDEQYF
TRBV5-6,14,TRBJ1-5,CASSLDGGVQPQHF
TRBV6-5,13,TRBJ2-7,CASEGPAGAEQYF
TRBV2,15,TRBJ2-1,CASRIAGGSYNEQFF
TRBV15,15,TRBJ2-3,CATSRGLSSTDTQYF
TRBV5-8,16,TRBJ2-1,CASSLDRGNPYNEQFF
TRBV7-9,16,TRBJ2-2,CASSPLPGRYTGELFF
TRBV5-1,15,TRBJ2-7,CASSLGSSGVEEQYF
TRBV5-6,15,TRBJ1-1,CASSLWQGLGTEAFF
TRBV2,10,TRBJ2-7,CASSPYEQYF
TRBV6-1,13,TRBJ1-1,CASRSGDYTEAFF
TRBV5-5,17,TRBJ1-4,CASSPRVGLSTNEKLFF
TRBV11-2,15,TRBJ1-2,CASSLTGSANYGYTF
TRBV27,14,TRBJ2-2,CASSLYSFTGELFF
TRBV7-9,15,TRBJ1-3,CASSLLGDFGDTIYF
TRBV5-8,14,TRBJ1-2,CASSLPGSNYGYTF
TRBV19,14,TRBJ2-1,CASTIAGGPNEQFF
TRBV2,15,TRBJ1-3,CASSEGQWTGNTIYF
TRBV7-6,14,TRBJ2-7,CASSPRLAGGEQYF
TRBV13,17,TRBJ2-3,CASSYTGAGGRTDTQYF
TRBV7-9,14,TRBJ1-2,CASSLVQVFYGYTF